The present T cell receptor beta chain was sequenced within a study of OX40 agonist ivuxolimab in advanced cancers. Study background: It was ivuxolimab, an agonistic anti-OX40 (CD134) antibody, that patients were treated with. Earlier treatment with anti-PD-1, anti-PD-L1 or anti-CTLA-4 was permitted, and roughly 40% had received some. Hepatocellular carcinoma, melanoma, renal cell or head and neck cancer occurred in dose-escalation patients. Study-level results: At 0.1 to 3.0 mg/kg and by week 6, clonal expansion occurred in CD4+ and CD8+ blood T cells.

Clones were sequenced by immunoSEQ multiplex PCR, and TCRdb holds only the in-frame ones, with some missing. In the table there are about 64,000 clones, around 90% of which are singletons. To note about this clone: The antigen remains unidentified.

The sequence came from an adult with an advanced solid tumor such as melanoma, head and neck, liver or kidney cancer. The sequenced sample was CD4+ or CD8+ T cells sorted from blood, obtained in a trial of the OX40 agonist ivuxolimab.

CDR3 bases: TGTGCTAGTGGTTTGGTTATTCCGGGACTAGCAAAGGTCGGGTACAATGAGCAGTTCTTC. Translation gives CASGLVIPGLAKVGYNEQFF. The J gene is TRBJ2-1, the V gene TRBV12-5; 9 nucleotides align to TRBD2. Germline CDR1 LGHNT, CDR2 FRNRAP. Trimming removed 0 bases from V and 4 bases from J; junction bases left unmatched: 16. This CDR3 comprises 20 residues. The full variable domain, its missing parts supplied by reference TRBV12-5 and TRBJ2-1, is DARVTQTPRHKVTEMGQEVTMRCQPILGHNTVFWYRQTMMQGLELLAYFRNRAPLDDSGMPKDRFSAEMPDATLATLKIQPSEPRDSAVYFCASGLVIPGLAKVGYNEQFFGPGTRLTVL.